This T cell receptor (beta chain) appears in the sequencing data of a study of blood T cell repertoires in COVID-19. In the study overall: Specimens from acute and convalescent COVID-19 originated in the United States, Italy and Spain. Sources were T cells, B-cell-depleted T cells, or PBMCs; the material itself was cDNA or gDNA.

Enrolled through a virtual design, the participants were between roughly 18 and 100 years of age and came from fewer than 30 US areas. Participants had their cohort set by participant-reported clinical history. The repertoire was sequenced with immunoSEQ multiplex PCR; TCRdb's copy has only in-frame clones and lacks some. The sample holds about 160,000 clones; around 87% are singletons and the top ten take about 6.6%. The receptor's source is a woman in her forties or fifties who had recovered from COVID-19. Material: PBMCs or T cells enriched from blood (not recorded which).

The CDR3: CAWSAPGRNYNSPLHF. The CDR3 DNA is TGTGCCTGGAGTGCCCCAGGGAGGAATTATAATTCACCCCTCCACTTT. The V gene is TRBV30, the J gene TRBJ1-6; TRBD1 is a possible D gene (5 bases). The CDR3 loop spans 16 amino acids. From germline, CDR1 is GTSNPN and CDR2 SVGIG (reference sequence). The ends were cut back, 1 base at V and 4 bases at J, with 14 bases in the middle.